A single sample gave rise to the 13 T cell receptor beta chains below, sequenced in a study of graft-versus-host responses after intestinal transplantation (dated by TCRdb to the early 2020s). No antigen has been identified for these receptors. Library construction relied on the immunoSEQ multiplex PCR assay. As stored in TCRdb, this immuneACCESS dataset retains in-frame rearrangements with V and J assigned. A fraction of the clones does not appear; measured against another copy, unresolved V genes explain less than half of the discrepancy, and the remainder lacks a known reason. The sample table holds over 90,000 clones, of which over 85% were seen once. Jointly, the top ten make up 1.2% of the sample. Per the publication, the time point label means: cells obtained before transplantation from donor or recipient. The source material was unstimulated CD8+ T cells sorted from spleen or lymph node cells, sampled before intestinal transplant. The receptors come from a human donor who received an intestinal transplant.

This rearrangement joins TRBV2 to TRBJ2-1; D ambiguous. V was pared by 4 bases and J by 6 bases, with 7 bases between. The CDR3 length is 12 residues. CDR1 and CDR2 (germline): SNHLY, FYNNEI. The CDR3 nucleotides read TGTGCCAGCAGTGGGGGATCCAATGAGCAGTTCTTC. Encoded protein: CASSGGSNEQFF.

The chain employs TRBV7-9 and TRBJ2-5, with D tentatively TRBD2 (6 bases). V gave up 5 bases and J gave up 5 bases, with 18 bases separating them. The length of the CDR3 is 15 residues. Germline V gene lookup returns CDR1 SEHNR and CDR2 FQNEAQ (reference sequence). The CDR3 DNA sequence: TGTGCCAGCAGCCCGTGGGACTTTCGGAGGGAGACCCAGTACTTC. This encodes CASSPWDFRRETQYF.

The rearrangement uses TRBV7-2 and TRBJ2-3; 15 nucleotides line up with TRBD2. V gave up 5 bases and J gave up 6 bases; unmatched junction bases: 6. The CDR3 is made up of 16 amino acids. Germline V lookup: CDR1 SGHTA, CDR2 FQGNSA. CDR3 residues: CASSLGLAGGWDTQYF. The CDR3 bases are TGTGCCAGCAGCCTTGGACTAGCGGGGGGGTGGGATACGCAGTATTTT.

In its sample, this clone was seen once. J is TRBJ2-3 and V is TRBV7-6; tentative D call: TRBD2 (6 bases). Germline V gives CDR1 SGHVS, CDR2 FNYEAQ. The CDR3 is 15 residues long. V was pared by 2 bases and J by 1 base, with 10 bases between. The CDR3 DNA is TGTGCCAGCAGCTTATGGCGGGAACGCACAGATACGCAGTATTTT. Translation: CASSLWRERTDTQYF.

This chain links TRBV7-9 with TRBJ1-2, with a weak D call TRBD1 (6 bases). The V gene lost 4 bases and the J gene lost 6 bases, with 15 bases spanning the gap. This CDR3 is built from 14 residues. Germline CDR1 and CDR2: SEHNR and FQNEAQ (reference sequence). As DNA, the CDR3 is TGTGCCAGCAGCTCATCCGGGACACTAAATGGCTACACCTTC. Translated: CASSSSGTLNGYTF.

The genes are TRBV23-1 and TRBJ1-2; no clear D gene. TRBV23-1 counts as an open reading frame of uncertain function. The ends were cut back, 2 bases at V and 4 bases at J, with 11 bases in the middle. CDR3 size: 14 residues. The CDR3 region is CASSQPVLRYGYTF. CDR3 sequence (DNA): TGCGCCAGCAGTCAACCCGTTCTACGCTATGGCTACACCTTC.

Only a few counts were recorded for this clone. The chain combines TRBV5-4 with TRBJ2-3, with TRBD2 matching over 7 bases. CDR3 length: 16 residues. CDR1 and CDR2 from the germline V gene are SGHNT and YYREEE (reference sequence). The V and J ends lost 0 bases and 4 bases, in that order; junction bases with no gene match: 8. CDR3 DNA: TGTGCCAGCAGCTTGGCCGGGGGGAAGAAGGCAGATACGCAGTATTTT. As protein: CASSLAGGKKADTQYF. The full variable domain, rest sourced from reference TRBV5-4 and TRBJ2-3, is ETGVTQSPTHLIKTRGQQVTLRCSSQSGHNTVSWYQQALGQGPQFIFQYYREEENGRGNFPPRFSGLQFPNYSSELNVNALELDDSALYLCASSLAGGKKADTQYFGPGTRLTVL.

The V call is TRBV15, the J call TRBJ2-1; D is perhaps TRBD1 (5 bases). This CDR3 region has 14 residues. CDR1 is LNHNV, CDR2 YYDKDF, per germline (reference sequence). Trimming took 8 bases from V and 4 from J, leaving 15 bases between them. CDR3: CATEETDGYNEQFF. CDR3 DNA: TGTGCCACCGAAGAGACAGACGGTTACAATGAGCAGTTCTTC.

The gene calls are TRBV5-1 and TRBJ1-3; D might be TRBD1 (6 bases). Trimming pared 2 bases from V and 0 bases from J, leaving 24 bases between. This CDR3 has 20 amino acids. Germline V gives CDR1 SGHRS, CDR2 YFSETQ. The CDR3 loop is CASSFIPLGTPQSSGNTIYF. CDR3 nucleotide sequence: TGCGCCAGCAGCTTCATCCCCCTCGGGACACCGCAATCCTCTGGAAACACCATATATTTT.

CDR3 sequence (DNA): TGTGCCAGCAGTTACTCGATAGGGGACGGCTACACCTTC. Its translation is CASSYSIGDGYTF. This chain joins TRBV6-6 and TRBJ1-2; D perhaps matches TRBD1 (5 bases). V lost 0 bases, J lost 8 bases, and 10 bases lay in between. The germline V gene encodes CDR1 MNHNY and CDR2 SVGAGI (reference sequence). The CDR3 length is 13 residues.

This clone showed up just a few times. The rearrangement uses TRBV7-2 and TRBJ1-3; D unclear. The CDR3 spans 15 residues. The germline V and J ends were trimmed by 4 bases and 0 bases, with 10 bases remaining between them. Germline assignment: CDR1 SGHTA and CDR2 FQGNSA. The CDR3 DNA reads as TGTGCCAGCAGCTACCTAACCACCTCTGGAAACACCATATATTTT. As protein: CASSYLTTSGNTIYF.

The J gene is TRBJ1-4, the V gene TRBV2, with 11 bases identical to TRBD1. This CDR3 has 13 amino acids. V lost 8 bases and J lost 8; bases outside the gene matches: 4. Germline CDR1 SNHLY, CDR2 FYNNEI. The CDR3 coding sequence is TGTGCCAGCCTGGGACAGGGGGGCGAAAAACTGTTTTTT. Translating it yields CASLGQGGEKLFF.

The V call is TRBV7-9, the J call TRBJ1-2, with D unclear. V gave up 5 bases and J gave up 4 bases, with 14 bases separating them. Germline V gene sequence: CDR1 SEHNR, CDR2 FQNEAQ (reference sequence). The length of the CDR3 is 14 residues. As DNA, the CDR3 is TGTGCCAGCAGCGTATCCGGACGGACCTATGGCTACACCTTC. It codes for CASSVSGRTYGYTF.